This T cell receptor (beta chain) was documented in a study of human T cells and chemical hapten exposure. This clonotype occurred once. The antigen is unknown. A much larger clone is a single base away; this may be a read error. Study conclusions and caveats: It was expanded TCRs that formed significantly more large CDR3 similarity clusters than controls did.

Germline V gene data show CDR1 as SQVTM and CDR2 as ANQGSEA. The CDR3 is 16 amino acids. Time point noted: patch test 1, 2 weeks after DPC sensitization. This sample's treatment: therapeutic diphenylcyclopropenone sensitization with weekly scalp DPC. TCRdb used MiXCR to reprocess the RACE reads, holding one entry per CDR3 protein. Of 95,000 or so distinct CDR3 sequences listed, 10% to 13% are singletons. The sequence was collected from a man in his forties or fifties with alopecia areata. Some clones in this sample may be carry-over from other donors' samples. Sequenced here: whole blood, sampled in connection with sensitization to the hapten diphenylcyclopropenone (DPC). The chain uses TRBV29-1 and TRBJ2-6, with 9 bases fitting TRBD1. In nucleotides, the CDR3 is TGCAGCGTTACGGGACAGGGAAGTTCTGGGACCAACGTCCTGACTTTC. Its protein is CSVTGQGSSGTNVLTF.